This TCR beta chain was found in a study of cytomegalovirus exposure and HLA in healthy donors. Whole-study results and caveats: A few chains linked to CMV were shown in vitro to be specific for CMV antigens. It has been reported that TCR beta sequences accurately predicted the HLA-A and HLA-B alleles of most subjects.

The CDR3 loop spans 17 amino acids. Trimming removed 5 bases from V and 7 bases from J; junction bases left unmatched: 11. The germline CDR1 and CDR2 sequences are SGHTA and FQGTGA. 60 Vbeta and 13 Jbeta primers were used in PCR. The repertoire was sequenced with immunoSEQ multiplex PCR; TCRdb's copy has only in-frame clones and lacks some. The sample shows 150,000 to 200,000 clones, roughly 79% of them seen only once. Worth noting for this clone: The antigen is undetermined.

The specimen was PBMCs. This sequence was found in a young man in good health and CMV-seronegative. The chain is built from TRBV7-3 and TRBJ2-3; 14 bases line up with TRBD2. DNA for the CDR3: TGTGCCAGCAGCCCAACTGGGACTAGCGGGAGCGTAAATACGCAGTATTTT. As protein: CASSPTGTSGSVNTQYF.